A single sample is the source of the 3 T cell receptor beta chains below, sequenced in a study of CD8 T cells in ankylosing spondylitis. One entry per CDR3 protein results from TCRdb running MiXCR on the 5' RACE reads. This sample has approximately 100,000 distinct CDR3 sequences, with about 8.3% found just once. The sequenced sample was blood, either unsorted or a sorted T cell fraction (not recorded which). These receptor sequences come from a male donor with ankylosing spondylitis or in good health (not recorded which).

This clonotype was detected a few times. The CDR3 here is CASSSQGLAGEDTQYF. CDR3 in DNA: TGTGCCAGCAGCTCTCAAGGACTAGCGGGAGAAGATACGCAGTATTTT. The chain is built from TRBV7-2 and TRBJ2-3, with 13 bases lining up with TRBD2. The J segment lost 5 bases and the V segment lost 4 bases, leaving 6 bases of the junction unmatched. CDR1 is SGHTA and CDR2 is FQGNSA in the germline V gene. This CDR3 contains 16 residues.

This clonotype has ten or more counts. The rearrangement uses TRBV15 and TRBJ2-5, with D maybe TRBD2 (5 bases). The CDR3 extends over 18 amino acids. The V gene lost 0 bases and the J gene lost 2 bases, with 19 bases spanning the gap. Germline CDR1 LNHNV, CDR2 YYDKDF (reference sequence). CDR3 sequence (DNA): TGTGCCACCAGCAGAGATCGGATAGCGCGTCCGACACAAGAGACCCAGTACTTC. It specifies CATSRDRIARPTQETQYF.

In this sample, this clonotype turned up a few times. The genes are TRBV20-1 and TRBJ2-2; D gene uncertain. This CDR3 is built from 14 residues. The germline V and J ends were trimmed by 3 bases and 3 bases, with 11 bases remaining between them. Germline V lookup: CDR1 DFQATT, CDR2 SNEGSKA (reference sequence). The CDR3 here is CSASGQAYTGELFF. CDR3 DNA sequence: TGCAGTGCTAGCGGTCAGGCCTACACCGGGGAGCTGTTTTTT.